This T cell receptor (beta chain) appears in the sequencing data of a study of blood T cell repertoires in COVID-19. Donors were grouped by their self-reported clinical history. Libraries were prepared by immunoSEQ multiplex PCR; TCRdb keeps only in-frame clonotypes and omits some of them. Here the sample spans 300,000 to 350,000 clones, around 90% being singletons. This clone was detected only a few times. The ends lost 2 bases at V and 4 bases at J; junction bases unmatched: 6. From germline, CDR1 is MDHEN and CDR2 SYDVKM. The CDR3 contains 16 residues. This sequence joins TRBV28 and TRBJ2-7; 12 nucleotides align to TRBD2. The material sequenced was PBMCs or T cells enriched from blood (not recorded which). The source of this sequence is a woman younger than 30 with acute COVID-19. The CDR3 sequence: CASSLRRLAGVYEQYF. CDR3 in DNA: TGTGCCAGCAGTTTACGAAGACTAGCGGGAGTATACGAGCAGTACTTC.